This T cell receptor (beta chain) was identified in a study of beta chain features in type 1 diabetes. The CDR3 has 20 residues. Per the germline V gene, CDR1 is MGHRA and CDR2 is YSYEKL. Trimming cost V 0 bases and J 0 bases, with 18 bases left between them. General study points: Within each of all four CD4+ subsets, Type 1 diabetes patients had TCRB CDR3s that were moderately but significantly shorter. Possibly, sequencing cDNA over-represented cells that had high TCR expression levels. The naive, central memory and Treg TCRB repertoires looked more alike in patients than they did in healthy donors.

Concerning this clone: Its antigen is as yet unknown.

Each of the sorted populations had a purity greater than 98%. Sequenced material consisted of expressed TCRB transcripts (all of the isolated RNA was reverse transcribed). The protocol was immunoSEQ multiplex PCR, while the TCRdb copy is restricted to in-frame clones and leaves out a portion. The data contain about 320,000 clones, 14% of them seen just once; the ten biggest clones take up about 6.7%. This TCR came from a man younger than 40 in good health. The chain has TRBV4-1 and TRBJ2-6; D is ambiguous. The sequenced material came from central memory CD4+ T cells from blood. In nucleotides, the CDR3 is TGCGCCAGCAGCCAAGATACCGGCAACAACCAATTCTCTGGGGCCAACGTCCTGACTTTC. Its translation is CASSQDTGNNQFSGANVLTF.